This TCR beta chain was sequenced for a study of sequential checkpoint blockade in melanoma. Study context: Patients were randomized 1:1 to nivolumab-then-ipilimumab or ipilimumab-then-nivolumab first-line.

Looked up from germline, CDR1 is SQVTM and CDR2 is ANQGSEA. The junction had 10 bases not matched to a gene; V was cut back by 7 bases and J by 0 bases. The length of the CDR3 is 15 residues. Sequencing was performed with immunoSEQ multiplex PCR; in TCRdb, only in-frame clones are kept and a portion is missing. The sample lists about 8,200 clones; around 50% were seen once. Stated treatment: randomized to nivolumab then ipilimumab (arm A) or the reverse (arm B). Sequencing was performed on CD8+ T cells sorted from blood (inferred from file names), taken from a patient given nivolumab and ipilimumab in sequence. The chain employs TRBV29-1 and TRBJ2-7; the match to TRBD2 covers 9 bases. The sequence derives from a human donor with melanoma. The CDR3 nucleotides read TGCAGCGCCGAAGGGCCTAGCGGGGCCTCCTACGAGCAGTACTTC. It is translated as CSAEGPSGASYEQYF.